Only one count was recorded for the clone carrying this T cell receptor beta chain. Its antigen is unknown. These data originate in a study of graft-versus-host responses after intestinal transplantation. Across the study: Recipients obtained multivisceral, liver-intestinal, or isolated intestinal transplants. For two to four years after anti-thymocyte globulin induction, all recipients took tacrolimus and steroids.

Assay: immunoSEQ multiplex PCR; the TCRdb copy retains only in-frame clones and omits some. The sample shows about 70,000 clones, about 94% of them seen only once. General observations from the study: Marrow from the recipient contained GvH clones, some of which had appeared first in ileum or blood.

This CDR3 is 16 amino acids long. Germline trimming cut 1 base from V and 5 bases from J; bases unmatched to any gene: 7. Germline V gives CDR1 LNHDA, CDR2 SQIVND (reference sequence). The sequence was collected from a human donor who received an intestinal transplant. V is TRBV19 and J is TRBJ2-1, with 8 bases identical to TRBD2. The sequences come from unstimulated CD8+ T cells sorted from spleen or lymph node cells, collected before intestinal transplant. CDR3 in DNA: TGTGCCAGTAGTATAGTAGTGGCGGGGGGTAACAATGAGCAGTTCTTC. Encoded protein: CASSIVVAGGNNEQFF. Full variable domain (outside the CDR3, taken from reference TRBV19 and TRBJ2-1): DGGITQSPKYLFRKEGQNVTLSCEQNLNHDAMYWYRQDPGQGLRLIYYSQIVNDFQKGDIAEGYSVSREKKESFPLTVTSAQKNPTAFYLCASSIVVAGGNNEQFFGPGTRLTVL.